The rows below give T cell receptor beta chains drawn from one sample of a study of CD8 T cells in ankylosing spondylitis. TCRdb re-called the 5' RACE reads through MiXCR, storing one row per CDR3 protein. The repertoire includes about 260,000 distinct CDR3 sequences, 20% of them detected once, and 7.8% sits in the top ten. The sample comprised blood, either unsorted or a sorted T cell fraction (not recorded which). Receptors were obtained from a male donor with ankylosing spondylitis or in good health (not recorded which). CDR3s include the opening cysteine and the closing phenylalanine or tryptophan. Each record gives: V gene, J gene, D gene, clone size, CDR3 protein, CDR3 DNA. The D gene is left open where the match is weak. Only part of the rows carry a size: once, few, many, or a class if the clone is expanded.

>TRBV7-9|TRBJ2-1|-|few
CASSPAVDEQFF
TGTGCCAGCAGTCCAGCGGTCGATGAGCAGTTCTTC
>TRBV15|TRBJ1-1|-|many
CATSTLRYAEAFF
TGTGCCACCAGCACCCTCAGGTATGCTGAAGCTTTCTTT
>TRBV12-3/TRBV12-4|TRBJ2-1|-|many
CASSLPQGNNEQFF
TGTGCCAGCAGTTTACCTCAGGGGAACAATGAGCAGTTCTTC
>TRBV27|TRBJ2-1|-|few
CASRPDTLYNEQFF
TGTGCCAGCAGGCCGGACACCCTCTACAATGAGCAGTTCTTC
>TRBV12-3/TRBV12-4|TRBJ2-2|TRBD2|few
CASSSPGLTNTGELFF
TGTGCCAGCAGCAGCCCGGGACTAACGAACACCGGGGAGCTGTTTTTT
>TRBV6-2/TRBV6-3|TRBJ2-5|-|few
CASIKDKILETQYF
TGTGCCAGCATTAAAGACAAGATCTTAGAGACCCAGTACTTC
>TRBV6-1|TRBJ2-3|TRBD2|few
CASKTLGAGSDTQYF
TGTGCCAGCAAGACTTTGGGAGCGGGGTCAGATACGCAGTATTTT
>TRBV30|TRBJ1-4|-|-
CAWSSGGRGEKLFF
TGTGCCTGGAGCTCCGGGGGCAGGGGTGAAAAACTGTTTTTT
>TRBV28|TRBJ1-4|TRBD1|-
CASSSPRQGATEKLFF
TGTGCCAGCAGTTCCCCTCGACAGGGGGCAACGGAAAAACTGTTTTTT
>TRBV25-1|TRBJ2-5|-|-
CASSEWDLQETQYF
TGTGCCAGCAGTGAGTGGGACCTCCAAGAGACCCAGTACTTC
>TRBV27|TRBJ2-3|-|few
CASSSLFGPIQDTQYF
TGTGCCAGCAGTTCGTTATTCGGCCCTATACAAGATACGCAGTATTTT
>TRBV7-3|TRBJ2-5|-|few
CASSHDLWETQYF
TGTGCCAGCAGTCACGATCTTTGGGAGACCCAGTACTTC
>TRBV20-1|TRBJ1-1|-|few
CSARDWTRNTEAFF
TGCAGTGCTAGAGACTGGACTAGGAACACTGAAGCTTTCTTT
>TRBV3-1|TRBJ2-5|-|few
CASSQVGSAQGGQRETQYF
TGTGCCAGCAGCCAAGTCGGAAGCGCACAGGGAGGTCAAAGGGAGACCCAGTACTTC
>TRBV12-3/TRBV12-4|TRBJ2-3|TRBD2|-
CASSPPGGGGTDTQYF
TGTGCCAGCAGTCCCCCCGGGGGGGGCGGCACAGATACGCAGTATTTT
>TRBV10-3|TRBJ2-1|TRBD1|many
CAISESDRDGEQFF
TGTGCCATCAGTGAGTCGGACAGGGACGGTGAGCAGTTCTTC
>TRBV12-3/TRBV12-4|TRBJ1-1|TRBD1|few
CASRRKLTGGTEAFF
TGTGCCAGCAGGAGAAAACTAACAGGGGGCACTGAAGCTTTCTTT
>TRBV7-2|TRBJ2-4|-|many
CASSVELALAKNIQYF
TGTGCCAGCAGCGTAGAGTTGGCACTAGCCAAAAACATTCAGTACTTC
>TRBV20-1|TRBJ1-1|-|-
CSAWGTRLLRDTEAFF
TGCAGTGCTTGGGGGACCCGCTTGCTTCGCGACACTGAAGCTTTCTTT
>TRBV14|TRBJ2-1|TRBD1|-
CASSRRQGRDNEQFF
TGTGCCAGCAGCCGACGACAGGGTCGGGACAATGAGCAGTTCTTC
>TRBV6-1|TRBJ1-1|-|-
CASTPSFWTTDTEAFF
TGTGCCAGCACCCCATCCTTTTGGACAACGGACACTGAAGCTTTCTTT
>TRBV7-9|TRBJ2-1|-|few
CALRRDSYNEQFF
TGTGCCCTGAGAAGGGACTCCTACAATGAGCAGTTCTTC
>TRBV20-1|TRBJ1-1|-|-
CSGSGTRTNKSAEAFF
TGCAGTGGTAGCGGGACCCGGACAAATAAATCTGCTGAAGCTTTCTTT
>TRBV27|TRBJ2-1|TRBD1|-
CASSTSRDRGTHEQFF
TGTGCCAGCAGTACAAGCCGGGACAGGGGGACGCATGAGCAGTTCTTC
>TRBV11-2|TRBJ2-5|TRBD2|-
CASSFSATSGVQPRAQYF
TGTGCCAGCAGCTTTTCCGCGACTAGCGGGGTTCAACCTCGGGCCCAGTACTTC
>TRBV3-1|TRBJ1-4|-|-
CASSQGLRGEKLFF
TGTGCCAGCAGCCAGGGACTCAGGGGTGAAAAACTGTTTTTT
>TRBV4-2|TRBJ1-1|-|-
CASSQEGVRAEAFF
TGTGCCAGCAGCCAGGAGGGGGTTCGGGCTGAAGCTTTCTTT
>TRBV11-2|TRBJ2-4|-|many
CASSLVIRTVRTKNIQYF
TGTGCCAGCAGCTTAGTAATTCGGACAGTCCGTACCAAAAACATTCAGTACTTC
>TRBV4-2|TRBJ2-3|-|-
CASSPRSLPDTQYF
TGTGCCAGCAGTCCAAGATCCCTCCCAGATACGCAGTATTTT
>TRBV11-2|TRBJ2-3|-|few
CASSRAGTQYF
TGTGCCAGCAGCAGAGCGGGTACGCAGTATTTT
>TRBV12-3/TRBV12-4|TRBJ1-5|-|many
CASSLSSWFNQPQHF
TGTGCCAGCAGTTTGTCCAGCTGGTTCAATCAGCCCCAGCATTTT
>TRBV20-1|TRBJ1-4|-|-
CSARDERDYEKMFF
TGCAGTGCTAGAGATGAGAGGGATTATGAAAAAATGTTTTTT
>TRBV7-9|TRBJ2-2|TRBD1|few
CASRPHGTGATGELFF
TGTGCCAGCAGGCCACATGGGACAGGGGCGACCGGGGAGCTGTTTTTT
>TRBV5-6|TRBJ1-6|-|few
CASRATAVSYNSPLHF
TGTGCCAGCAGGGCGACAGCCGTCTCCTATAATTCACCCCTCCACTTT
>TRBV2|TRBJ1-5|TRBD1|-
CASSVPGQGAREPQHF
TGTGCCAGCAGTGTACCCGGACAGGGGGCGAGGGAGCCCCAGCATTTT
>TRBV20-1|TRBJ2-2|-|few
CSARLLGTIDTGELFF
TGCAGTGCTAGACTCCTCGGGACCATCGACACCGGGGAGCTGTTTTTT
>TRBV5-1|TRBJ2-1|-|-
CASSQESRGEMDEQFF
TGCGCCAGCAGCCAGGAATCGAGGGGGGAGATGGATGAGCAGTTCTTC
>TRBV12-3/TRBV12-4|TRBJ2-3|TRBD1|many
CASRPQGSTDTQYF
TGTGCCAGCAGACCACAGGGGAGCACAGATACGCAGTATTTT
>TRBV28|TRBJ2-1|-|few
CASRGASYNEQFF
TGTGCCAGCCGGGGAGCCTCCTACAATGAGCAGTTCTTC